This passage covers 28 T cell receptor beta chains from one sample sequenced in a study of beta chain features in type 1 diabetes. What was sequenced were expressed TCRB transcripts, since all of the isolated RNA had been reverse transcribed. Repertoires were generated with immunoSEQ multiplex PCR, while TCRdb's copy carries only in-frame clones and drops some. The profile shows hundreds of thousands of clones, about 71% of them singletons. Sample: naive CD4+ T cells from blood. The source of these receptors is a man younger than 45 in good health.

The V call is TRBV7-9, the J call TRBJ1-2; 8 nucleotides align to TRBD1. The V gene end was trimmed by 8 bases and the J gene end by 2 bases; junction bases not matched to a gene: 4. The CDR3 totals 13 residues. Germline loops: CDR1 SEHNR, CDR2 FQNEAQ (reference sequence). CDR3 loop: CASGQGNNYGYTF. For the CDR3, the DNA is TGTGCCAGCGGACAGGGAAACAACTATGGCTACACCTTC. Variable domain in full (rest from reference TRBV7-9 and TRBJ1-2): DTGVSQNPRHKITKRGQNVTFRCDPISEHNRLYWYRQTLGQGPEFLTYFQNEAQLEKSRLLSDRFSAERPKGSFSTLEIQRTEQGDSAMYLCASGQGNNYGYTFGSGTRLTVV.

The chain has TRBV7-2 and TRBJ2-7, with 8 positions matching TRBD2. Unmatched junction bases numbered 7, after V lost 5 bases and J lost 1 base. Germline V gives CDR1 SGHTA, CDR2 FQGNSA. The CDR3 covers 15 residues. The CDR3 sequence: CASSHTSGSSYEQYF. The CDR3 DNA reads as TGTGCCAGCAGCCATACTAGCGGATCATCCTACGAGCAGTACTTC.

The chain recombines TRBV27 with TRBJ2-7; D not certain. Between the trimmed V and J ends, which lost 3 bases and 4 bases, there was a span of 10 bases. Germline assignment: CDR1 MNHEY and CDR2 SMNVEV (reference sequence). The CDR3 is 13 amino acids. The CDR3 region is CASSFTSTYEQYF. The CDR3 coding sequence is TGTGCCAGCAGTTTCACAAGTACTTACGAGCAGTACTTC.

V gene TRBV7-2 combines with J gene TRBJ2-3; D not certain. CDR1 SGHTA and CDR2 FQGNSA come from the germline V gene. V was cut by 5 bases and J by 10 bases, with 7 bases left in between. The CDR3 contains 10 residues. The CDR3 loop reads CASSPSPQYF. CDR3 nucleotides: TGTGCCAGCAGCCCCTCGCCGCAGTATTTT.

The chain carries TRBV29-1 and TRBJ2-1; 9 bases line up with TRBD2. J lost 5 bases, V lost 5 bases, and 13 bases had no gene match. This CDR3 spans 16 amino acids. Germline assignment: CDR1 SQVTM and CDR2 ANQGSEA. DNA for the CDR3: TGCAGCGTTAAACATCCGGGACTAGCTAAGCACAATGAGCAGTTCTTC. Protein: CSVKHPGLAKHNEQFF.

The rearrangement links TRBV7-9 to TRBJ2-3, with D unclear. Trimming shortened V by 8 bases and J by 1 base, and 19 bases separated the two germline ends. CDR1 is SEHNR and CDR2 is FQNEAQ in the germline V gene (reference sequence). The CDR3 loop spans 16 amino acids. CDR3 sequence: CASFDPAQLRTDTQYF. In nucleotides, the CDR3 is TGTGCCAGCTTCGACCCGGCCCAGCTCCGCACAGATACGCAGTATTTT.

The CDR3 sequence is CASSVDPSGHYEQYF. CDR3 bases: TGTGCCAGCAGCGTAGACCCTAGCGGGCACTACGAGCAGTACTTC. The V call is TRBV9, the J call TRBJ2-7; 8 nucleotides line up with TRBD2. With V trimmed by 0 bases and J by 3 bases, 5 bases remained unmatched. This CDR3 comprises 15 residues. The germline V gene encodes CDR1 SGDLS and CDR2 YYNGEE.

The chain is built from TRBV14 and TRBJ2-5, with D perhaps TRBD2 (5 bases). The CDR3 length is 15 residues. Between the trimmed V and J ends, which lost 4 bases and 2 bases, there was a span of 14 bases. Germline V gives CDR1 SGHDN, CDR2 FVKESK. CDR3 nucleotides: TGTGCCAGCAGCCCTGCGGGCAGGACTCAAGAGACCCAGTACTTC. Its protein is CASSPAGRTQETQYF.

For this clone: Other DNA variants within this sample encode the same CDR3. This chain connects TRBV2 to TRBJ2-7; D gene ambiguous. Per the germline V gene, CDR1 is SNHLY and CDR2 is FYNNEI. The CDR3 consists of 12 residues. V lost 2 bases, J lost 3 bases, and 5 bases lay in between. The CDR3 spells CASSETNYEQYF. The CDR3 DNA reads TGTGCCAGCAGTGAAACGAACTACGAGCAGTACTTC.

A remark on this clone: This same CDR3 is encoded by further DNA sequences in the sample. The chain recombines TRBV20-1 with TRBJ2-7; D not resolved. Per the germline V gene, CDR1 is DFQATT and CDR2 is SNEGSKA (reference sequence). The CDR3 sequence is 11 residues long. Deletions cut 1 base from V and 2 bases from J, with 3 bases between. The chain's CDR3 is CSARVTYEQYF. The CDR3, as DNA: TGCAGTGCTAGAGTCACCTACGAGCAGTACTTC.

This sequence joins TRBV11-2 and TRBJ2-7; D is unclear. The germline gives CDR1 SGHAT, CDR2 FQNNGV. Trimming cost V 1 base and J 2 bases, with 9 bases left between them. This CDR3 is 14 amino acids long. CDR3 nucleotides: TGTGCCAGCAGCTTAGCTGCAGCGCCCTACGAGCAGTACTTC. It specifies CASSLAAAPYEQYF. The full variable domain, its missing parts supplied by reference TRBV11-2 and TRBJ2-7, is EAGVAQSPRYKIIEKRQSVAFWCNPISGHATLYWYQQILGQGPKLLIQFQNNGVVDDSQLPKDRFSAERLKGVDSTLKIQPAKLEDSAVYLCASSLAAAPYEQYFGPGTRLTVT.

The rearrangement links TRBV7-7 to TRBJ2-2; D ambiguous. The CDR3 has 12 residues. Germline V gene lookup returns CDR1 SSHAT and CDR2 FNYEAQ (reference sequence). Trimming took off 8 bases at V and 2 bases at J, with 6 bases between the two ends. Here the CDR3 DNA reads TGTGCCAGCTTGTCAAACACCGGGGAGCTGTTTTTT. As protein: CASLSNTGELFF.

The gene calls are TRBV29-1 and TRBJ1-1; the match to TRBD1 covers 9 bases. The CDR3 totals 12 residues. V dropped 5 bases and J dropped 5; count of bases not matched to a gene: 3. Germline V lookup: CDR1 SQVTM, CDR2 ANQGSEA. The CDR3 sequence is CSVKGQGTEAFF. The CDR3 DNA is TGCAGCGTTAAGGGACAGGGAACTGAAGCTTTCTTT.

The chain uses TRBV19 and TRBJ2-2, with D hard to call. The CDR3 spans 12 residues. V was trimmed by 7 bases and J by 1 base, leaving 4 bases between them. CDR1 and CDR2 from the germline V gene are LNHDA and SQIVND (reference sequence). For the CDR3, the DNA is TGTGCCAGTACCGTGAACACCGGGGAGCTGTTTTTT. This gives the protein CASTVNTGELFF.

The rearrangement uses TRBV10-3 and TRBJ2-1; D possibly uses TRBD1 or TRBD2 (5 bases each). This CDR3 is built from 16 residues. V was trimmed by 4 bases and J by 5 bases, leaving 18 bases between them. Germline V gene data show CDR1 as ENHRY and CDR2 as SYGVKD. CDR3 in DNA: TGTGCCATCAGTGTAAGGTTCGGGGACGGCCACAATGAGCAGTTCTTC. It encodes CAISVRFGDGHNEQFF.

This chain's CDR3 is CASSLGDRQYEQYF. For the CDR3, the DNA is TGTGCCAGCAGCTTAGGGGACAGGCAGTACGAGCAGTACTTC. The chain uses TRBV11-2 and TRBJ2-7; 8 bases align to TRBD1. The CDR3 has 14 amino acids. Germline values: CDR1 SGHAT, CDR2 FQNNGV. V dropped 1 base and J dropped 4; count of bases not matched to a gene: 3.

The CDR3 sequence: CASSLGGAEKLFF. In nucleotides, the CDR3 is TGTGCCAGCAGCTTGGGCGGAGCTGAAAAACTGTTTTTT. The chain is built from TRBV7-9 and TRBJ1-4; no reliable D call. CDR1 is SEHNR and CDR2 is FQNEAQ in the germline V gene (reference sequence). This CDR3 is 13 amino acids long. Between the trimmed V and J ends, which lost 3 bases and 7 bases, there was a span of 9 bases.

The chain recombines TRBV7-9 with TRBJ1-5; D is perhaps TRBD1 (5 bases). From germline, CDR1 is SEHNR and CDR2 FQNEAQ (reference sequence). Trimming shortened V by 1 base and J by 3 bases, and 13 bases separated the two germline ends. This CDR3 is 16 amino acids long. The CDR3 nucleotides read TGTGCCAGCAGCTTAGGACAGAGTAACTACAATCAGCCCCAGCATTTT. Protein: CASSLGQSNYNQPQHF.

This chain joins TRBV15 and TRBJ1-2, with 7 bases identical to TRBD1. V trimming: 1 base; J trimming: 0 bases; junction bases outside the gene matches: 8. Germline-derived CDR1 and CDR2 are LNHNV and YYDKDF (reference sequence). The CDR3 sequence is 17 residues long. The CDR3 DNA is TGTGCCACCAGCAGAGGGGACAGTTCCGTCCCTAACTATGGCTACACCTTC. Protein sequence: CATSRGDSSVPNYGYTF.

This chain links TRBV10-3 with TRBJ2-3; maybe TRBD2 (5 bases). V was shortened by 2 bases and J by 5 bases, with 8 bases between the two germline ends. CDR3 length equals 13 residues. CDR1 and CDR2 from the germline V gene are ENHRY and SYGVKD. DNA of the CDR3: TGTGCCATCAGTGAGGAGGGCGTAGATACGCAGTATTTT. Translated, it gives CAISEEGVDTQYF.

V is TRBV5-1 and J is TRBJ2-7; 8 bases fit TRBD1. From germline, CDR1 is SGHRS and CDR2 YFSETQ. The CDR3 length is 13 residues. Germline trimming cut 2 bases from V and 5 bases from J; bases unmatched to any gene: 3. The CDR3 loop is CASSLGTGHEQYF. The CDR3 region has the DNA TGCGCCAGCAGCTTAGGGACAGGACACGAGCAGTACTTC.

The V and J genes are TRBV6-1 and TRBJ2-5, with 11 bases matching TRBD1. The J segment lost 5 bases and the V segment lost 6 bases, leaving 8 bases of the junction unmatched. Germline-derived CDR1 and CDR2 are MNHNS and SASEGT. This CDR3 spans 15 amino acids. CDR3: CASRTDRGRRETQYF. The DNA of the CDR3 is TGTGCCAGCAGGACGGACAGGGGGCGCAGGGAGACCCAGTACTTC.

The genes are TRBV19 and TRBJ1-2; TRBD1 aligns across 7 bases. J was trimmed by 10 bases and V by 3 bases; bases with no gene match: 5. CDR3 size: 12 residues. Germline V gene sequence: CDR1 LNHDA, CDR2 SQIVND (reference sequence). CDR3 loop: CASSIGDRDYTF. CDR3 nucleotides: TGTGCCAGTAGTATTGGAGACAGGGACTACACCTTC.

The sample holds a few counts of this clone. This CDR3 is CASSQTGLSSYNSPLHF. CDR3 coding DNA: TGTGCCAGCAGCCAGACGGGTTTGAGCTCCTATAATTCACCCCTCCACTTT. The V call is TRBV25-1, the J call TRBJ1-6; no reliable D call. The CDR3 loop spans 17 amino acids. From germline, CDR1 is MGHDK and CDR2 SYGVNS. Trimming took off 6 bases at V and 0 bases at J, with 15 bases between the two ends.

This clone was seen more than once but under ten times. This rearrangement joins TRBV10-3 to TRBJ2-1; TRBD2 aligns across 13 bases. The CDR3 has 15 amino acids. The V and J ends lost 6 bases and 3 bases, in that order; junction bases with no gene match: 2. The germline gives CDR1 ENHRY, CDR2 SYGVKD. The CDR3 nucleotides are TGTGCCATCAGAGGACTAGCGGGGGTCTACAATGAGCAGTTCTTC. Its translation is CAIRGLAGVYNEQFF.

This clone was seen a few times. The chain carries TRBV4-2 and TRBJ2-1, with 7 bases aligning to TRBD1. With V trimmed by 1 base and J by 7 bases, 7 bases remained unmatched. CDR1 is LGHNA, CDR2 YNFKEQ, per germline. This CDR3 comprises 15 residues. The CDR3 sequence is CASSQGSETGNEQFF. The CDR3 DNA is TGTGCCAGCAGCCAAGGGTCCGAGACAGGGAATGAGCAGTTCTTC.

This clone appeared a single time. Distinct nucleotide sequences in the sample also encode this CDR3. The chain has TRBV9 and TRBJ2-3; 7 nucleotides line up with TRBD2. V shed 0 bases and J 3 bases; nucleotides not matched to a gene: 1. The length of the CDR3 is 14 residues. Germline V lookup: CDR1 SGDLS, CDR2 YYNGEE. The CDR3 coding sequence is TGTGCCAGCAGCGTAGGGACTAGGACAGATACGCAGTATTTT. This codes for CASSVGTRTDTQYF.

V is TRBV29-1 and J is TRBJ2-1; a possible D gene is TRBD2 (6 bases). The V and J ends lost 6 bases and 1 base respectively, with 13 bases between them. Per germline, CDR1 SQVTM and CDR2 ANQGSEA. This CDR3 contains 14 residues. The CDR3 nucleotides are TGCAGCGTCGCCGGGACTGAATCCTACAATGAGCAGTTCTTC. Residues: CSVAGTESYNEQFF.